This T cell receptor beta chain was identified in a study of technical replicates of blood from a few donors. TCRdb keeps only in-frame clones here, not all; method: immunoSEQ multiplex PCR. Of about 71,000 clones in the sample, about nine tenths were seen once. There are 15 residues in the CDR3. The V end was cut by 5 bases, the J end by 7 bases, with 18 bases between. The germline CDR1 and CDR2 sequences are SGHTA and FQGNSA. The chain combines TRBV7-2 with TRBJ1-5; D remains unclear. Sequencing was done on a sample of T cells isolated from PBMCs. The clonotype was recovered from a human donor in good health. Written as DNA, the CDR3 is TGTGCCAGCAGCACCCGGGAAGCTCCCCGGCAGCCCCAGCATTTT. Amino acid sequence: CASSTREAPRQPQHF.